This T cell receptor (beta chain) was documented in a study of shared clonotypes between healthy human individuals. V was clipped by 2 bases and J by 4 bases; unmatched bases: 9. Germline-derived CDR1 and CDR2 are SGHNT and YYREEE (reference sequence). The length of the CDR3 is 16 residues. In the naive CD8 group, cells lacked CD45RO and were positively selected for CCR7, so terminally differentiated effector memory CD45RA+ cells were left out. Comment on this clone: Its target is not known.

The study's findings and limits: Relative to memory subsets, naive subsets generally showed larger estimated richness.

TCRdb's copy holds only in-frame clones and misses some; the assay was immunoSEQ multiplex PCR. Of over 2,000,000 clones listed, just over 90% are singletons. This chain links TRBV5-4 with TRBJ2-5, with 9 bases aligning to TRBD2. Sequenced input: naive CD8+ T cells from PBMCs. The receptor was isolated from a man younger than 30 in good health. Some clones in this sample may be carry-over from other donors' samples. The CDR3: CASSFWSGRTPETQYF. DNA for the CDR3: TGTGCCAGCAGCTTTTGGAGCGGGAGGACCCCAGAGACCCAGTACTTC.